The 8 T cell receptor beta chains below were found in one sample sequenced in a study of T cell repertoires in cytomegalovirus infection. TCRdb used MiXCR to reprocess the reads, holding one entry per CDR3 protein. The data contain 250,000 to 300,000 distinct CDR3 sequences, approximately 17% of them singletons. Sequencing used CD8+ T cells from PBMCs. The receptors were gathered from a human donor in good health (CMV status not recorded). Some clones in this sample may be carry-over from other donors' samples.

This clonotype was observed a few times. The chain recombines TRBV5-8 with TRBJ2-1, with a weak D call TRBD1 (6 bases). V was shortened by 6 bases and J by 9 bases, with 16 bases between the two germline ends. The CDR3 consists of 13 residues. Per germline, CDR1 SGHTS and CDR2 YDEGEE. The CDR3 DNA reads TGTGCCAGCACCCCCAGGGGTAGGGTTGAGCAGTTCTTC. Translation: CASTPRGRVEQFF.

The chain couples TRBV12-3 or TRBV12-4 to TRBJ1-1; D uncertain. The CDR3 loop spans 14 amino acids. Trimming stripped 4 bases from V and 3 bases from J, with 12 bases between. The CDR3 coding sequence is TGTGCCAGCAGTTCCGCCGGTTCGCACACTGAAGCTTTCTTT. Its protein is CASSSAGSHTEAFF.

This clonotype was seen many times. The CDR3 DNA follows: TGTGCCAGCAGCCCATATCCTGCACAGGGGGCAGACACTGAAGCTTTCTTT. This codes for CASSPYPAQGADTEAFF. The chain joins TRBV7-9 to TRBJ1-1; 9 bases fit TRBD1. This CDR3 region has 17 residues. After removal of 5 bases from V and 3 bases from J, the junction contained 13 bases not matched to a gene. CDR1 and CDR2 from the germline V gene are SEHNR and FQNEAQ (reference sequence). The full variable domain, completed using reference TRBV7-9 and TRBJ1-1, is DTGVSQNPRHKITKRGQNVTFRCDPISEHNRLYWYRQTLGQGPEFLTYFQNEAQLEKSRLLSDRFSAERPKGSFSTLEIQRTEQGDSAMYLCASSPYPAQGADTEAFFGQGTRLTVV.

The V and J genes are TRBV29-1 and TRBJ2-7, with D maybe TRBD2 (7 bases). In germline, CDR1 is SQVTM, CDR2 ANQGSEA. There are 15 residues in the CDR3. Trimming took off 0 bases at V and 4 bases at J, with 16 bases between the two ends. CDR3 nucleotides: TGCAGCGTTGAAGATTTGGGGGGGCGAGGATACGAGCAGTACTTC. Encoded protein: CSVEDLGGRGYEQYF.

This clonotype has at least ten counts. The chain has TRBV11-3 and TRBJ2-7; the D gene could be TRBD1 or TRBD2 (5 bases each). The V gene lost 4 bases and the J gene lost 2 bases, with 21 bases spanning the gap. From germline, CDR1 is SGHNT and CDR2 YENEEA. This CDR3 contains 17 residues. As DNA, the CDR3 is TGTGCCAGCAGCTCGACCTTTGTAGGACTGGGACCCTACGAGCAGTACTTC. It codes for CASSSTFVGLGPYEQYF. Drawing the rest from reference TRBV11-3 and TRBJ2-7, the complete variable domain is EAGVVQSPRYKIIEKKQPVAFWCNPISGHNTLYWYLQNLGQGPELLIRYENEEAVDDSQLPKDRFSAERLKGVDSTLKIQPAELGDSAVYLCASSSTFVGLGPYEQYFGPGTRLTVT.

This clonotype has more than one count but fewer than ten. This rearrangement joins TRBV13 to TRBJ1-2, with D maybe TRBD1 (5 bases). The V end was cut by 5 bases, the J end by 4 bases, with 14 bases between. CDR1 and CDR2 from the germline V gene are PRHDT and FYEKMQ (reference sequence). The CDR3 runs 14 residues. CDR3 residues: CASSLGQRSYGYTF. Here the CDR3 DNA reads TGTGCCAGCAGCCTTGGACAAAGGAGCTATGGCTACACCTTC.

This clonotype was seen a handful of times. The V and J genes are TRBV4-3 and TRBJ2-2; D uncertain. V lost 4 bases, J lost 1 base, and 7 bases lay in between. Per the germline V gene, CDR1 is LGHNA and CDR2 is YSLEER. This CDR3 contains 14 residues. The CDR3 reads CASSPLRNTGELFF. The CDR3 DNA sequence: TGCGCCAGCAGCCCCTTAAGGAACACCGGGGAGCTGTTTTTT.

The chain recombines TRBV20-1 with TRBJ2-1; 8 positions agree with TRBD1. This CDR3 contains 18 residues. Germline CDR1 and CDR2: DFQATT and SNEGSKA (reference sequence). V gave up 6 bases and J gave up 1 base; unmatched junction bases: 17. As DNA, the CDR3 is TGCAGTGCCCCCTCCGGGACAGGCGTTATCCGATCCTACAATGAGCAGTTCTTC. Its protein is CSAPSGTGVIRSYNEQFF.